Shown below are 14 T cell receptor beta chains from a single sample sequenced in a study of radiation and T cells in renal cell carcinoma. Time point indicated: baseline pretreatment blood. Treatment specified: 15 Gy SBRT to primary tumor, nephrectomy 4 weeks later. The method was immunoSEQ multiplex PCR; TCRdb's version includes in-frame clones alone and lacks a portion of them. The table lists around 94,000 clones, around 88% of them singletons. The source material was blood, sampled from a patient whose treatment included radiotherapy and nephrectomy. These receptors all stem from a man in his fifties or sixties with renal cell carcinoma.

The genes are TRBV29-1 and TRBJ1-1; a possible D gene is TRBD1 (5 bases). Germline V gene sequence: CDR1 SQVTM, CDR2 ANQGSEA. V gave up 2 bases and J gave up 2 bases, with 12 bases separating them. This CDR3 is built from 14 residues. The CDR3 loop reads CSVEISGFNTEAFF. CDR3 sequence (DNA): TGCAGCGTTGAAATTTCAGGGTTTAACACTGAAGCTTTCTTT.

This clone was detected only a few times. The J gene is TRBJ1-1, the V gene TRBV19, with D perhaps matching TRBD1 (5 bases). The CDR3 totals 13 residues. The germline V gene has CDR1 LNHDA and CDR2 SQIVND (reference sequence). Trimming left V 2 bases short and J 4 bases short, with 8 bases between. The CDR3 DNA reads TGTGCCAGTAGTATACAGGGTGTCACTGAAGCTTTCTTT. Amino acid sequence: CASSIQGVTEAFF.

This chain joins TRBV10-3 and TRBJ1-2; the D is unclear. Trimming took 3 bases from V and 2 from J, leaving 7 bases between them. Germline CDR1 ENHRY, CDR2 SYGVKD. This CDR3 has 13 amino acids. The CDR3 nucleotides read TGTGCCATCAGTGATGCCCGGAACTATGGCTACACCTTC. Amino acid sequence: CAISDARNYGYTF.

Here the CDR3 DNA reads TGTGCCATCAGTGAGTCTTGGCAGGGGGCTGAGCAGTACTTC. Its translation is CAISESWQGAEQYF. The rearrangement uses TRBV10-3 and TRBJ2-7, with 8 bases matching TRBD1. Germline values: CDR1 ENHRY, CDR2 SYGVKD. The V gene end was trimmed by 0 bases and the J gene end by 7 bases; junction bases not matched to a gene: 5. This CDR3 is 14 amino acids long.

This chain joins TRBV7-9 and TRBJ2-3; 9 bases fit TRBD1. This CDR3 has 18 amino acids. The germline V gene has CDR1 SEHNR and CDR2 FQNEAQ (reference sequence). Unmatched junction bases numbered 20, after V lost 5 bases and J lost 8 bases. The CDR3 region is CASSNTGGLGRDSGTQYF. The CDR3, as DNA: TGTGCCAGCAGCAACACAGGGGGCCTGGGCCGAGACAGTGGTACGCAGTATTTT. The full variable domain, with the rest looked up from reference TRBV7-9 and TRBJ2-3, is DTGVSQNPRHKITKRGQNVTFRCDPISEHNRLYWYRQTLGQGPEFLTYFQNEAQLEKSRLLSDRFSAERPKGSFSTLEIQRTEQGDSAMYLCASSNTGGLGRDSGTQYFGPGTRLTVL.

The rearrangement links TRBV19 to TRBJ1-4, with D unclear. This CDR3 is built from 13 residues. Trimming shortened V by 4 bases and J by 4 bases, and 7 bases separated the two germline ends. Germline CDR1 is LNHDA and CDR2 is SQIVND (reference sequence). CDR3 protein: CASSREHNEKLFF. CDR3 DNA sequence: TGTGCCAGTAGTAGAGAACATAATGAAAAACTGTTTTTT.

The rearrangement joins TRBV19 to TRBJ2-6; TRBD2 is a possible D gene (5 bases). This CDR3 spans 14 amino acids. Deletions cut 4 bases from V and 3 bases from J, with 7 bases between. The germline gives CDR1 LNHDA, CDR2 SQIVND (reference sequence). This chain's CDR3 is CASSTGSGANVLTF. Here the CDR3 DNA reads TGTGCCAGTAGTACGGGAAGTGGGGCCAACGTCCTGACTTTC.

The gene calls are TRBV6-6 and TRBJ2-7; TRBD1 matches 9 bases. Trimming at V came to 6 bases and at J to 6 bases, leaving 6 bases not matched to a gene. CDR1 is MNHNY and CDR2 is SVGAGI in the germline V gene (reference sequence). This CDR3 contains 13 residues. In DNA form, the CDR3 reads TGTGCCAGCAGCCGGGACAGGGTATCCGAGCAGTACTTC. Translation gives CASSRDRVSEQYF.

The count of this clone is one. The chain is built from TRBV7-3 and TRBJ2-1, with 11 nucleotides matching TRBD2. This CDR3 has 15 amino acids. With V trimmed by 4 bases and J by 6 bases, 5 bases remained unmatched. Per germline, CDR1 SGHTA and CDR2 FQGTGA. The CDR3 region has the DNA TGTGCCAGCAGCTCCTCACTAGCGGGGGCCAATGAGCAGTTCTTC. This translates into CASSSSLAGANEQFF.

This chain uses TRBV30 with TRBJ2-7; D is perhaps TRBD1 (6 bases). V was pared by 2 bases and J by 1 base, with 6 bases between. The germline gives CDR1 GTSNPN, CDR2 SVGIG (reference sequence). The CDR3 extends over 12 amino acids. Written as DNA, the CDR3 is TGTGCCTGGAGTACAGGGTCCTACGAGCAGTACTTC. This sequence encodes CAWSTGSYEQYF.

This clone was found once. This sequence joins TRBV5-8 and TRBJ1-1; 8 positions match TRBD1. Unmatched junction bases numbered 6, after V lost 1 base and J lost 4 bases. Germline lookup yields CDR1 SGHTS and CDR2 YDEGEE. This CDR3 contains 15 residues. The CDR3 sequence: CASSLLQGAATEAFF. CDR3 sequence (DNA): TGTGCCAGCAGCTTGCTGCAGGGGGCTGCCACTGAAGCTTTCTTT.

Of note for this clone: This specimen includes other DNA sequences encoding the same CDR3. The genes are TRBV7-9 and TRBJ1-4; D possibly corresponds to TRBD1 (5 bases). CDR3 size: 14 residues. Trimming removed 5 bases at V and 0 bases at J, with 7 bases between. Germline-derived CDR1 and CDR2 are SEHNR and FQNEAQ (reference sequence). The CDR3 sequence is CASSPGTTNEKLFF. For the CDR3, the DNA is TGTGCCAGCAGCCCAGGGACAACTAATGAAAAACTGTTTTTT.

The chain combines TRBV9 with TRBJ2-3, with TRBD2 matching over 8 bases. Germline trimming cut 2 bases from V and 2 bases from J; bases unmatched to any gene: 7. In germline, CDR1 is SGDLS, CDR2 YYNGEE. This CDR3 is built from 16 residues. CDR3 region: CASSVEGLASTDTQYF. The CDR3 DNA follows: TGTGCCAGCAGCGTGGAAGGACTAGCTTCCACAGATACGCAGTATTTT.

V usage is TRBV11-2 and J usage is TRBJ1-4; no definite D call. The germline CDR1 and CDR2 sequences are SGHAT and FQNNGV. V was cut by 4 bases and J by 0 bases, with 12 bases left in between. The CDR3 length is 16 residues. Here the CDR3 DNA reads TGTGCCAGCAGCTCTGCCTCAGCGGCAACTAATGAAAAACTGTTTTTT. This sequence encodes CASSSASAATNEKLFF.